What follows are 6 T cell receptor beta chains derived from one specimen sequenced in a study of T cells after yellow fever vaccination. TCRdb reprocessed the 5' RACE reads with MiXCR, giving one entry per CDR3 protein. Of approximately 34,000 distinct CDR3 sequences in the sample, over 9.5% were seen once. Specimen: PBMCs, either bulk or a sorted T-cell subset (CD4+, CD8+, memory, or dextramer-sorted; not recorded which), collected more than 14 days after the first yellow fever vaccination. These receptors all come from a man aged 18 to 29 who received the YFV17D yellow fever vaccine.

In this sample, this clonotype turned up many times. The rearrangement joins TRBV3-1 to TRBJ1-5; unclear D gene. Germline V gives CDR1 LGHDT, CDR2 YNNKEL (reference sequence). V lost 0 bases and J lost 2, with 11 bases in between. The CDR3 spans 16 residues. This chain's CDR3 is CASSQEPPMGNQPQHF. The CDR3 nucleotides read TGTGCCAGCAGCCAAGAACCCCCCATGGGCAATCAGCCCCAGCATTTT. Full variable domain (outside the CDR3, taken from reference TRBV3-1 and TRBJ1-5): DTAVSQTPKYLVTQMGNDKSIKCEQNLGHDTMYWYKQDSKKFLKIMFSYNNKELIINETVPNRFSPKSPDKAHLNLHINSLELGDSAVYFCASSQEPPMGNQPQHFGDGTRLSIL.

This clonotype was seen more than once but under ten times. The CDR3 spells CASSLSGGGHSYEQYF. CDR3 bases: TGCGCCAGCAGCTTATCTGGGGGCGGACATTCCTACGAGCAGTACTTC. The chain recombines TRBV5-1 with TRBJ2-7; possible D gene TRBD1, 6 bases. Trimming left V 2 bases short and J 1 base short, with 16 bases between. The CDR3 is 16 residues long. CDR1 is SGHRS and CDR2 is YFSETQ in the germline V gene.

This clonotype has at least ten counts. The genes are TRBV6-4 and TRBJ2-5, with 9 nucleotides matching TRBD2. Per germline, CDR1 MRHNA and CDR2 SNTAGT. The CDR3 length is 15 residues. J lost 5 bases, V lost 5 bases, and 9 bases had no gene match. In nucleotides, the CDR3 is TGTGCCAGCAGTCTTATAGCGGGGGCCGGGGAGACCCAGTACTTC. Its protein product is CASSLIAGAGETQYF.

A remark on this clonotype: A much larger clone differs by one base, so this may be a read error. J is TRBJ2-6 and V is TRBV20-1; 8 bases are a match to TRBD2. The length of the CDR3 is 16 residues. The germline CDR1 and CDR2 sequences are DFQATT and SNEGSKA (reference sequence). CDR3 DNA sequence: TGCAGCAGCGGGAGTGGGCGGTTTACTGGGGCCAACGTCCTGACTTTC. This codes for CSSGSGRFTGANVLTF.

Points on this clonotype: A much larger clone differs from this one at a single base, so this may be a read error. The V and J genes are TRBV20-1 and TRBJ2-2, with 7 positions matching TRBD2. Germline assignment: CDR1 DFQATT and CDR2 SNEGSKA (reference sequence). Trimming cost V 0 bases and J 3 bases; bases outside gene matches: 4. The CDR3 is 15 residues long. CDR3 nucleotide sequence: TGCAGTGCTAGAGATGGGGGGGAGCACACCGGGGAGCTGTTTTTT. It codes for CSARDGGEHTGELFF.

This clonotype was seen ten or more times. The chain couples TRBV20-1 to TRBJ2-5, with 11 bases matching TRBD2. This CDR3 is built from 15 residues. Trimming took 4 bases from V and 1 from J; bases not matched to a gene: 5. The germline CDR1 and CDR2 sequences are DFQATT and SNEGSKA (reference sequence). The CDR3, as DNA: TGCAGTGCTACTACCGGGACTAGCGGCCAAGAGACCCAGTACTTC. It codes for CSATTGTSGQETQYF.